Given below is one TCR beta chain in context. The data are from a study of tumor-infiltrating lymphocytes in oesophageal squamous cell carcinoma. One entry per CDR3 protein results from TCRdb running MiXCR on the PCR reads. The sample has about 12,000 distinct CDR3 sequences, around 50% seen once. The germline CDR1 and CDR2 sequences are SGHRS and YFSETQ. The V gene lost 0 bases and the J gene lost 5 bases, with 11 bases spanning the gap. This CDR3 spans 14 amino acids. The source material was esophageal tumor tissue. J is TRBJ2-5 and V is TRBV5-1, with no clear D. The sequence came from a female donor with esophageal squamous cell carcinoma. The chain's CDR3 is CASSLAIGLETQYF. The CDR3, as DNA: TGCGCCAGCAGCTTGGCCATCGGGCTCGAGACCCAGTACTTC.